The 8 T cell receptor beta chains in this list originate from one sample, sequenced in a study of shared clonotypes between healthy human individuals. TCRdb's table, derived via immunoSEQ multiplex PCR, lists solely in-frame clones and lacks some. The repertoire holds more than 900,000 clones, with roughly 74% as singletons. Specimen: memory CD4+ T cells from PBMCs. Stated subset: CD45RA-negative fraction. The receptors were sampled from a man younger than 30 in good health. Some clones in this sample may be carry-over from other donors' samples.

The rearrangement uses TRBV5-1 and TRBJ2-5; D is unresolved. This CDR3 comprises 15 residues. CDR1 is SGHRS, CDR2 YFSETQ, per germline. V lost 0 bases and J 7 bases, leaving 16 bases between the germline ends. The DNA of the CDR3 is TGCGCCAGCAGCTTGGAAGCGAGCCCTACGGGGACCCAGTACTTC. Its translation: CASSLEASPTGTQYF.

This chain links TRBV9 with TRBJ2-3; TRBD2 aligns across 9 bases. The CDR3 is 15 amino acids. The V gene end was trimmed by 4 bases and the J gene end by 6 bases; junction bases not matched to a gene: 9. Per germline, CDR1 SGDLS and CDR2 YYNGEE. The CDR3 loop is CASSPRSSGSDTQYF. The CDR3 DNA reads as TGTGCCAGCAGCCCCAGAAGTAGCGGGAGTGATACGCAGTATTTT.

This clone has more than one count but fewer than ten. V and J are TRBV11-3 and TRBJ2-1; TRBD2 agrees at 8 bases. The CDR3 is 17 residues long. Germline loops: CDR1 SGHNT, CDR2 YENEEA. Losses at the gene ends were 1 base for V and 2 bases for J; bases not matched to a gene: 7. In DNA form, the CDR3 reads TGTGCCAGCAGCTTAGGGGTAGCGGGGACCGCCTACAATGAGCAGTTCTTC. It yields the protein CASSLGVAGTAYNEQFF. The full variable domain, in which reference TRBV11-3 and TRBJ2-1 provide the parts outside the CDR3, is EAGVVQSPRYKIIEKKQPVAFWCNPISGHNTLYWYLQNLGQGPELLIRYENEEAVDDSQLPKDRFSAERLKGVDSTLKIQPAELGDSAVYLCASSLGVAGTAYNEQFFGPGTRLTVL.

CDR3 region: CASSYQQGNTEAFF. DNA of the CDR3: TGTGCCAGCAGCTACCAACAGGGGAACACTGAAGCTTTCTTT. This chain uses TRBV7-2 with TRBJ1-1; possible D gene TRBD1, 6 bases. Germline values: CDR1 SGHTA, CDR2 FQGNSA. Trimming pared 4 bases from V and 1 base from J, leaving 10 bases between. The CDR3 totals 14 residues.

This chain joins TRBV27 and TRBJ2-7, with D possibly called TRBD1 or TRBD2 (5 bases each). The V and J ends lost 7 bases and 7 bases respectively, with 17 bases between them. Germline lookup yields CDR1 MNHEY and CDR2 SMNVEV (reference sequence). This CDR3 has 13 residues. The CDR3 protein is CASTRDQIGEQYF. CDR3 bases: TGTGCCAGCACCCGGGACCAAATCGGGGAGCAGTACTTC.

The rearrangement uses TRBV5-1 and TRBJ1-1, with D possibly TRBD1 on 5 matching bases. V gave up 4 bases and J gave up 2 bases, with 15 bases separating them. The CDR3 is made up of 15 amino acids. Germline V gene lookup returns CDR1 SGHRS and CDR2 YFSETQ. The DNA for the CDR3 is TGCGCCAGCAGCCCGATGGGGCAGATCAACACTGAAGCTTTCTTT. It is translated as CASSPMGQINTEAFF. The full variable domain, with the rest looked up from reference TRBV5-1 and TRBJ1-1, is KAGVTQTPRYLIKTRGQQVTLSCSPISGHRSVSWYQQTPGQGLQFLFEYFSETQRNKGNFPGRFSGRQFSNSRSEMNVSTLELGDSALYLCASSPMGQINTEAFFGQGTRLTVV.

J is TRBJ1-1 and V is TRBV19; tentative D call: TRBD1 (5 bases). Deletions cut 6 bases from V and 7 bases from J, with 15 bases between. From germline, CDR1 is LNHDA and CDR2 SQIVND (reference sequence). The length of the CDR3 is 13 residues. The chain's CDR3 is CASSRQRRYEAFF. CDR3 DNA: TGTGCCAGTAGCCGACAGAGGCGGTATGAAGCTTTCTTT.

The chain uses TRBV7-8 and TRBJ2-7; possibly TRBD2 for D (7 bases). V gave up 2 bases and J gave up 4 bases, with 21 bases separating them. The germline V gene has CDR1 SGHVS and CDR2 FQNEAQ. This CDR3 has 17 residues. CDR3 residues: CASSLRRMGGAQYEQYF. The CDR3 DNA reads TGTGCCAGCAGCTTAAGAAGAATGGGGGGGGCTCAGTACGAGCAGTACTTC.